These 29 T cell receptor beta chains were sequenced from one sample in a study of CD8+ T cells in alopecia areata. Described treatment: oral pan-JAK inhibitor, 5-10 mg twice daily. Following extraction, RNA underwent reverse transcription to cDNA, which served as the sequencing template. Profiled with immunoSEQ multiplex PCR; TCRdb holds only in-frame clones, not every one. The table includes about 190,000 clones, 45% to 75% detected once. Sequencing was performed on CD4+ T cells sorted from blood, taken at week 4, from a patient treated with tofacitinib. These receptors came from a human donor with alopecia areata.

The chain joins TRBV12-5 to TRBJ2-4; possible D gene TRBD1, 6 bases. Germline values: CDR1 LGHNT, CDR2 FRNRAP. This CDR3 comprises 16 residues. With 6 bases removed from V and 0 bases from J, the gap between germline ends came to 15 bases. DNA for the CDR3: TGTGCTAGTGGCACAGACAGGTCCTTAGCCAAAAACATTCAGTACTTC. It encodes CASGTDRSLAKNIQYF.

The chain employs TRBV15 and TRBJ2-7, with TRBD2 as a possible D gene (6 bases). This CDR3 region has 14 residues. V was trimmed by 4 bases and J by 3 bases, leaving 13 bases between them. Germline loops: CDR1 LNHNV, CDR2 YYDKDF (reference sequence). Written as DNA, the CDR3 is TGTGCCACCAGCACGGGACTCCGGGTCTACGAGCAGTACTTC. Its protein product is CATSTGLRVYEQYF.

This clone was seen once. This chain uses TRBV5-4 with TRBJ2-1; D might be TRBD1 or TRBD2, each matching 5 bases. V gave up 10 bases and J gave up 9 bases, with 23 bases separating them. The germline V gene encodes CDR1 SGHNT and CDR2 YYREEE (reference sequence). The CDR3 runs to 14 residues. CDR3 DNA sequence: TGTGCCGAAGGGAGAGGGGAGCTAGTGCCTGAGCAGTTCTTC. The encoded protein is CAEGRGELVPEQFF.

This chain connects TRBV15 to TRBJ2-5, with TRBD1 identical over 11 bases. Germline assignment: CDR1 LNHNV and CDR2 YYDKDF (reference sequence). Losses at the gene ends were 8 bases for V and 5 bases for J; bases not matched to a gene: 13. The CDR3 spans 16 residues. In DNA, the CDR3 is TGTGCCACCTATCAGACAAGGACAGGGGGCGGGGAGACCCAGTACTTC. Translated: CATYQTRTGGGETQYF. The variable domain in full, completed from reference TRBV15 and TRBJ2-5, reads DAMVIQNPRYQVTQFGKPVTLSCSQTLNHNVMYWYQQKSSQAPKLLFHYYDKDFNNEADTPDNFQSRRPNTSFCFLDIRSPGLGDTAMYLCATYQTRTGGGETQYFGPGTRLLVL.

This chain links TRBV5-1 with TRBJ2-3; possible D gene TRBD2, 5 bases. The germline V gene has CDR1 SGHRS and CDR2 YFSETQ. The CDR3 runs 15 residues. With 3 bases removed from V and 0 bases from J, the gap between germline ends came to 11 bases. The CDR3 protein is CASSSGTGSTDTQYF. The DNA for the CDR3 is TGCGCCAGCAGCTCGGGAACGGGAAGCACAGATACGCAGTATTTT.

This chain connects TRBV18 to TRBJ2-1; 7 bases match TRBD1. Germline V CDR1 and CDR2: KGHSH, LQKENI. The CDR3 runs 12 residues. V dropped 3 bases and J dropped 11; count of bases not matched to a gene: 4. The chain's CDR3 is CASSPLGQQQFF. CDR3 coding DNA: TGTGCCAGCTCACCCCTGGGACAGCAGCAGTTCTTC.

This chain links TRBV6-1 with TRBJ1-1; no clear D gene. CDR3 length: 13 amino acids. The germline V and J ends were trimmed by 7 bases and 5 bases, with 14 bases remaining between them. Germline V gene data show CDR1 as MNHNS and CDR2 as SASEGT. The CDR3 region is CASIRERATEAFF. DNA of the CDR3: TGTGCCAGCATCCGAGAGAGGGCTACTGAAGCTTTCTTT.

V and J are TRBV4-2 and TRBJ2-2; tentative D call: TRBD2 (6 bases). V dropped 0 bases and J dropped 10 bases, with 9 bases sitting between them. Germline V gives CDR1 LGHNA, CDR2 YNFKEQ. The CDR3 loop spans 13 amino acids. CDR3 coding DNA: TGTGCCAGCAGCCAAGACGTAGCGGAGGAGCTGTTTTTT. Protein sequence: CASSQDVAEELFF.

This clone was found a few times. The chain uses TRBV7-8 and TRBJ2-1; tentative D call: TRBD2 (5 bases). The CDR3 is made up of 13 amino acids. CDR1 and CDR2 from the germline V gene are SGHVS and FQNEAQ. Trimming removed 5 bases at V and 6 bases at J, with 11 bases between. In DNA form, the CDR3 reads TGTGCCAGCAGCCCAGACTACCGCAATGAGCAGTTCTTC. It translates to CASSPDYRNEQFF.

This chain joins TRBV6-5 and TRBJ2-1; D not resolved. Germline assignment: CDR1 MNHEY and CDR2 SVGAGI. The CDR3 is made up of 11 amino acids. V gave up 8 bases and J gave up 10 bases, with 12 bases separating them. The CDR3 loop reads CASQQLREQFF. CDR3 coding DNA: TGTGCCAGCCAACAGCTTCGGGAGCAGTTCTTC.

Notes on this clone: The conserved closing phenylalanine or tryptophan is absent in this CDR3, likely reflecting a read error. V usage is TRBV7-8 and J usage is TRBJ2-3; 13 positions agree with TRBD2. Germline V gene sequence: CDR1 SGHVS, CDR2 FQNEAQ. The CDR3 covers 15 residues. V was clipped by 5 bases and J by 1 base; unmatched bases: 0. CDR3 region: CASSGTSGGTDTQYS. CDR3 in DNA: TGTGCCAGCAGCGGGACTAGCGGGGGCACAGATACGCAGTATTCT.

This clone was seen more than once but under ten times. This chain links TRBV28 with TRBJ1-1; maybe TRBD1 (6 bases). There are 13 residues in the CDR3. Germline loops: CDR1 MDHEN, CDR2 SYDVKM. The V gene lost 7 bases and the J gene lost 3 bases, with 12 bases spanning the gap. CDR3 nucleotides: TGTGCCAGCACCTGGGGGCGGGACACTGAAGCTTTCTTT. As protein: CASTWGRDTEAFF.

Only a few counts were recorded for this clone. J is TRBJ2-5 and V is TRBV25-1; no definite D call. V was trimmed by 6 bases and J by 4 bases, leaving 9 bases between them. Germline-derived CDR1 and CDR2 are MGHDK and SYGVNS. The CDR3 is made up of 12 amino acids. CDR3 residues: CASRQKGETQYF. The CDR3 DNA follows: TGTGCCAGCAGACAGAAGGGAGAGACCCAGTACTTC.

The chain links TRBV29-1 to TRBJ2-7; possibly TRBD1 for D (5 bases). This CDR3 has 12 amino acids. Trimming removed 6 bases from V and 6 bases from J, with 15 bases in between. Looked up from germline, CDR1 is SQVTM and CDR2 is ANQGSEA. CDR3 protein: CSVGQGRVEQYF. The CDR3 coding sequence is TGCAGCGTGGGCCAGGGAAGGGTCGAGCAGTACTTC.

The CDR3 DNA reads TGTGCCAGCAGCGTAGACACAGGTACTCAAGAGACCCAGTACTTC. Translation gives CASSVDTGTQETQYF. V usage is TRBV9 and J usage is TRBJ2-5, with a tentative D call TRBD1 (5 bases). The ends were cut back, 0 bases at V and 2 bases at J, with 11 bases in the middle. CDR1 SGDLS and CDR2 YYNGEE come from the germline V gene. The length of the CDR3 is 15 residues.

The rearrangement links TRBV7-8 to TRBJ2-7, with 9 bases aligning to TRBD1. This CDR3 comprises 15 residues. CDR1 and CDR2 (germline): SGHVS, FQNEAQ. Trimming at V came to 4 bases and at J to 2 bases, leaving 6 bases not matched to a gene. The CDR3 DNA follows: TGTGCCAGCAGCTGGGGACAGGGAGAGCCCTACGAGCAGTACTTC. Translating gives CASSWGQGEPYEQYF.

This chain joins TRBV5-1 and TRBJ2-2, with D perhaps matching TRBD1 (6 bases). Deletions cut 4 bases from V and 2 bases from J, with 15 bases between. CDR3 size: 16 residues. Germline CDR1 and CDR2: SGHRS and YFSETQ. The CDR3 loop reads CASSLAGTSNTGELFF. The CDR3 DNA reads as TGCGCCAGCAGCCTTGCTGGGACATCTAACACCGGGGAGCTGTTTTTT.

Here the CDR3 reads CASSQDLGAVIDTQYF. In DNA form, the CDR3 reads TGCGCCAGCAGCCAAGATCTGGGTGCAGTCATAGATACGCAGTATTTT. This chain links TRBV4-3 with TRBJ2-3; D remains unclear. Trimming took 0 bases from V and 5 from J, leaving 15 bases between them. CDR1 is LGHNA, CDR2 YSLEER, per germline. The CDR3 is 16 residues long.

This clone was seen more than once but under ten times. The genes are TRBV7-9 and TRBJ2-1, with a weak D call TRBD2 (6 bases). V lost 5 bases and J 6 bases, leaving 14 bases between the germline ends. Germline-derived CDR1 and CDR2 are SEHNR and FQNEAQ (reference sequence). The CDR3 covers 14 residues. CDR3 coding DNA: TGTGCCAGCAGCCCTGGGCGGGATTCCAATGAGCAGTTCTTC. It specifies CASSPGRDSNEQFF.

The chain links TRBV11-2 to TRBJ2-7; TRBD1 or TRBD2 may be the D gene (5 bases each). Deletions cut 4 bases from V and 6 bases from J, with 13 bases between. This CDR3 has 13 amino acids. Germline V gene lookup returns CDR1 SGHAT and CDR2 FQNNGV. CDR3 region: CASSSGTLLEQYF. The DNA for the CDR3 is TGTGCCAGCAGCTCCGGGACCCTCCTCGAGCAGTACTTC. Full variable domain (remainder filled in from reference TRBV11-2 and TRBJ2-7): EAGVAQSPRYKIIEKRQSVAFWCNPISGHATLYWYQQILGQGPKLLIQFQNNGVVDDSQLPKDRFSAERLKGVDSTLKIQPAKLEDSAVYLCASSSGTLLEQYFGPGTRLTVT.

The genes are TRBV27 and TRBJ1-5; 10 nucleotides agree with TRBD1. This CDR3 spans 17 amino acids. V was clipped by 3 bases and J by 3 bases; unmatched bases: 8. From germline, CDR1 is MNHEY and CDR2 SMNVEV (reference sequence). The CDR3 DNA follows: TGTGCCAGCAGTTTGAGACGGGACAGGGGACTCAATCAGCCCCAGCATTTT. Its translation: CASSLRRDRGLNQPQHF.

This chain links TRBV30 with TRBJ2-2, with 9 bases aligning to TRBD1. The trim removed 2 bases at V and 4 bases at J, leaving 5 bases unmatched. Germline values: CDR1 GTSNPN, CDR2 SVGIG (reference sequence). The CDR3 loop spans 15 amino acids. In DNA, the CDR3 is TGTGCCTGGAGTAGGGGACAGGGTATCACCGGGGAGCTGTTTTTT. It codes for CAWSRGQGITGELFF.

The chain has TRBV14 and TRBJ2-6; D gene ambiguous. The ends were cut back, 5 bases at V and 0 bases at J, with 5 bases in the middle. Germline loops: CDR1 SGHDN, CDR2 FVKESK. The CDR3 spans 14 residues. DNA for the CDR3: TGTGCCAGCAGCTTCGGCTCTGGGGCCAACGTCCTGACTTTC. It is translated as CASSFGSGANVLTF.

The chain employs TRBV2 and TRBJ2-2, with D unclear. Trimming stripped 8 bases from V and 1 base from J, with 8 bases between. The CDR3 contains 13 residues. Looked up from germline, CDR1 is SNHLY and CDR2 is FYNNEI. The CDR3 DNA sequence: TGTGCCAGCGCTCAGGAGAACACCGGGGAGCTGTTTTTT. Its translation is CASAQENTGELFF.

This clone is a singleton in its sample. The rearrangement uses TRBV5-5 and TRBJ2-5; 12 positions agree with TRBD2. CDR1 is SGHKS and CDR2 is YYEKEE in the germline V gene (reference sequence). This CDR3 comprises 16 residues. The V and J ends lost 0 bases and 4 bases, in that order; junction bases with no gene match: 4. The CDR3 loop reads CASSLVLAGGRETQYF. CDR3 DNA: TGTGCCAGCAGCTTGGTGCTAGCGGGAGGGAGAGAGACCCAGTACTTC. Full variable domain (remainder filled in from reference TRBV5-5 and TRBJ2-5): DAGVTQSPTHLIKTRGQQVTLRCSPISGHKSVSWYQQVLGQGPQFIFQYYEKEERGRGNFPDRFSARQFPNYSSELNVNALLLGDSALYLCASSLVLAGGRETQYFGPGTRLLVL.

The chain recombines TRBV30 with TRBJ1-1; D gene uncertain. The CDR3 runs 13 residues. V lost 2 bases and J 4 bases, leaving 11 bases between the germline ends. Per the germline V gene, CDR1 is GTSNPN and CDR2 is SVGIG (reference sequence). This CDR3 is CAWSYGLTTEAFF. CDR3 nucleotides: TGTGCCTGGAGTTACGGCCTGACCACTGAAGCTTTCTTT.

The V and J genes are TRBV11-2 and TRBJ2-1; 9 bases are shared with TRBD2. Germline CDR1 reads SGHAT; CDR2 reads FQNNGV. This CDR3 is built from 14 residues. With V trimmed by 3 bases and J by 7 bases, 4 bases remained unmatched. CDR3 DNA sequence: TGTGCCAGCAGCTTTAGCGGGAGAATAAATGAGCAGTTCTTC. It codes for CASSFSGRINEQFF.

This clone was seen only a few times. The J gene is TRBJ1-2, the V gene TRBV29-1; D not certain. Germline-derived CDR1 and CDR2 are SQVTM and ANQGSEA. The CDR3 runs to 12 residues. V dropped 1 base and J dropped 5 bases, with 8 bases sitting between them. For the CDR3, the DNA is TGCAGCGTTGAAGTGCCGGGGTATGGCTACACCTTC. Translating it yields CSVEVPGYGYTF. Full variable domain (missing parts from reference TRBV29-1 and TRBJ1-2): SAVISQKPSRDICQRGTSLTIQCQVDSQVTMMFWYRQQPGQSLTLIATANQGSEATYESGFVIDKFPISRPNLTFSTLTVSNMSPEDSSIYLCSVEVPGYGYTFGSGTRLTVV.

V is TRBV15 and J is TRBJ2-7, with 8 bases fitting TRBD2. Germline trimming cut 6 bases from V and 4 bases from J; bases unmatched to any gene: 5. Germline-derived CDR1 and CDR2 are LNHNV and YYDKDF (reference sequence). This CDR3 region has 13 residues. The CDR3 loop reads CATSPGLVYEQYF. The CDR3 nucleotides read TGTGCCACCAGTCCGGGACTAGTTTACGAGCAGTACTTC.